These 6 T cell receptor beta chains came from one sample sequenced in a study of Ad26.COV2.S vaccination and SARS-CoV-2 variants. Clones were sequenced by immunoSEQ multiplex PCR, and TCRdb holds only the in-frame ones, with some missing. The repertoire has 350,000 to 450,000 clones, around 90% of them found once; the top ten carry about 3.4%. As for treatment: around 19 received Ad26.COV2.S at low or high dose, single or two shots; about 5 received placebo; per-sample allocation not given. Each sample was drawn 63 days after the first injection (of vaccine or placebo). This sample comprised peripheral blood, obtained in a trial of Ad26.COV2.S vaccine versus placebo. Source of these receptors: a person aged 18-60 years who received the Ad26.COV2.S COVID-19 vaccine or a placebo.

The chain joins TRBV6-5 to TRBJ2-1; maybe TRBD1 (6 bases). Germline V gene sequence: CDR1 MNHEY, CDR2 SVGAGI. V was cut by 6 bases and J by 8 bases, with 11 bases left in between. This CDR3 spans 12 amino acids. The DNA of the CDR3 is TGTGCCAGCAGCACAGGGATGGATGAGCAGTTCTTC. Its translation: CASSTGMDEQFF.

The V gene is TRBV6-5, the J gene TRBJ1-2; D is perhaps TRBD1 (6 bases). The CDR3 contains 15 residues. The ends were cut back, 6 bases at V and 7 bases at J, with 21 bases in the middle. Germline V gene data show CDR1 as MNHEY and CDR2 as SVGAGI. The CDR3 sequence is CASSERAGAIGGYTF. CDR3 DNA sequence: TGTGCCAGCAGCGAGAGGGCGGGGGCCATCGGTGGCTACACCTTC.

The chain links TRBV5-1 to TRBJ2-5; 8 bases are a match to TRBD1. With V trimmed by 7 bases and J by 4 bases, 6 bases remained unmatched. CDR3 length: 13 residues. Germline CDR1 and CDR2: SGHRS and YFSETQ. CDR3 bases: TGCGCCAGCGGGTTTACAGGGGGAGAGACCCAGTACTTC. The encoded protein is CASGFTGGETQYF. The full variable domain, in which reference TRBV5-1 and TRBJ2-5 provide the parts outside the CDR3, is KAGVTQTPRYLIKTRGQQVTLSCSPISGHRSVSWYQQTPGQGLQFLFEYFSETQRNKGNFPGRFSGRQFSNSRSEMNVSTLELGDSALYLCASGFTGGETQYFGPGTRLLVL.

V usage is TRBV6-6 and J usage is TRBJ2-5; no clear D. CDR1 and CDR2 (germline): MNHNY, SVGAGI (reference sequence). The CDR3 has 10 amino acids. V lost 8 bases and J 5 bases, leaving 6 bases between the germline ends. CDR3 in amino acids: CASGMETQYF. In DNA, the CDR3 is TGTGCCAGCGGGATGGAGACCCAGTACTTC.

The J gene is TRBJ1-1, the V gene TRBV4-3; tentative D call: TRBD1 (5 bases). CDR1 is LGHNA and CDR2 is YSLEER in the germline V gene. This CDR3 has 14 residues. The V end lost 4 bases, the J end lost 5 bases, and 14 bases lay between the germline ends. In nucleotides, the CDR3 is TGCGCCAGCAGCCCGGGGGGTCCGGGGACTGAAGCTTTCTTT. As protein: CASSPGGPGTEAFF.

The V call is TRBV7-9, the J call TRBJ2-5; D is perhaps TRBD2 (6 bases). Germline V gene sequence: CDR1 SEHNR, CDR2 FQNEAQ (reference sequence). Trimming removed 8 bases from V and 2 bases from J, with 15 bases in between. The CDR3 covers 14 residues. CDR3 coding DNA: TGTGCCAGCTTTTCGGGGGTTACACAAGAGACCCAGTACTTC. Translation gives CASFSGVTQETQYF.